The rows below give T cell receptor beta chains drawn from one sample of a study of cytomegalovirus exposure and HLA in healthy donors. Libraries were prepared by immunoSEQ multiplex PCR; TCRdb keeps only in-frame clonotypes and omits some of them. The sample lists approximately 150,000 clones, about four fifths seen once, with around 6.2% in the top ten. The sequencing sample was made of PBMCs. These receptors were collected from a man aged 25 to 40 in good health and CMV-seropositive. Both conserved end residues are part of each CDR3. Fields, in order: D gene, V gene, J gene, CDR3 protein. D genes are given only for firm matches.

NA,TRBV14,TRBJ2-3,CASSHSVTSTDTQYF
NA,TRBV10-1,TRBJ1-2,CASRTTGYGYTF
TRBD1,TRBV28,TRBJ1-1,CASSLFDREGLF
NA,TRBV6-1,TRBJ1-2,CASSEALGNTKFGYTF
TRBD2,TRBV11-2,TRBJ2-7,CASSLTSGTYEQYF
NA,TRBV30,TRBJ2-7,CAWSRFTGQSEQYF
NA,TRBV29-1,TRBJ2-2,CSVDIAGVTGELFF
NA,TRBV14,TRBJ1-2,CASSQDWRSGGYTF
NA,TRBV7-2,TRBJ2-7,CASSLVGRVNEQYF
NA,TRBV7-9,TRBJ1-3,CASSPTGYSGNTIYF
TRBD1,TRBV27,TRBJ2-1,CASRTGTGDVDGQFF
TRBD2,TRBV6-6,TRBJ2-7,CASRQLAGRTYEQYF
NA,TRBV28,TRBJ1-5,CASSFSGLDQPQHF
NA,TRBV27,TRBJ1-2,CASSPSGGYYGYTF
TRBD1,TRBV5-6,TRBJ1-6,CASSSGTGERNSPLHF
TRBD2,TRBV27,TRBJ2-5,CASSLWEGGETQYF
NA,TRBV5-1,TRBJ1-3,CASRPGVPSGNTIYF
NA,TRBV4-1,TRBJ1-2,CASSQDRGANYGYTF
NA,TRBV19,TRBJ2-2,CASRTSTGELFF
NA,TRBV11-1,TRBJ2-5,CASSPRAGIQETQYF
NA,TRBV28,TRBJ2-7,CASGGLGPYEQYF
TRBD2,TRBV11-2,TRBJ2-5,CASSLGPSGTSETQYF
TRBD2,TRBV5-1,TRBJ2-5,CASSRYGGSMETQYF
NA,TRBV10-3,TRBJ2-2,CAISEGVTGRTGELFF
NA,TRBV29-1,TRBJ2-1,CSGLWGAREQFF
NA,TRBV15,TRBJ1-2,CATSRDRDNYGYTF
NA,TRBV9,TRBJ2-7,CASSVESSSYEQYF
TRBD2,TRBV5-1,TRBJ2-7,CASSPSGGSYEQYF
TRBD2,TRBV7-8,TRBJ2-3,CASSLGRGGPDTQYF
NA,TRBV28,TRBJ1-1,CASRLRGTEAFF
TRBD2,TRBV4-2,TRBJ2-1,CASNTGLAGGNEQFF
NA,TRBV19,TRBJ2-3,CASSSGSGDTQYF
TRBD1,TRBV6-5,TRBJ2-7,CASRKTGGEQYF
TRBD2,TRBV7-9,TRBJ2-1,CASSPRLAGTSRDNEQFF
TRBD2,TRBV28,TRBJ2-7,CASRPPGRGKSYEQYF
NA,TRBV30,TRBJ2-1,CAWSLPNEQFF
TRBD1,TRBV5-4,TRBJ1-2,CASSFDDRAYGYTF
TRBD1,TRBV5-1,TRBJ1-4,CASSLGQGYEKLFF
NA,TRBV18,TRBJ1-4,CASSQLKEKLFF
NA,TRBV6-6,TRBJ1-5,CASNHRVNQPQHF
TRBD2,TRBV28,TRBJ2-3,CASSRTSGITDTQYF
NA,TRBV11-2,TRBJ2-5,CASSLLRETQYF
NA,TRBV11-2,TRBJ2-5,CASSLVVRWETQYF
TRBD1,TRBV28,TRBJ2-7,CASNPQGGVYEQYF
NA,TRBV5-1,TRBJ2-7,CASRTGLVGEQYF
TRBD2,TRBV5-1,TRBJ2-5,CASSQWTSGDAKTQYF
NA,TRBV5-1,TRBJ2-3,CASSLAQEDTQYF
TRBD1,TRBV27,TRBJ2-7,CASSSPRDRGFYEQYF
NA,TRBV19,TRBJ2-7,CASSATGSYEQYF
TRBD2,TRBV11-2,TRBJ2-7,CASSFRRGGSYEQYF